Listed below are T cell receptor beta chains from one sample, sequenced in a study of T cells in Graves' hyperthyroidism and ophthalmopathy. TCRdb passed the multiplex PCR reads through MiXCR, listing each CDR3 protein once. This sample has roughly 740,000 distinct CDR3 sequences, with roughly 15% found just once. The sequencing input was blood. These receptors all stem from a man aged 18 to 35 with Graves' hyperthyroidism. Each CDR3 is given with its conserved first and last residue. A D gene is named only where the DNA matches it firmly. Only part of the rows carry a size: once, few, many, or a class if the clone is expanded.

>13|many|TRBV6-2/TRBV6-3|-|TRBJ1-1
TGTGCCAGCACCCGACGTGTCCCCACTGAAGCTTTCTTT
CASTRRVPTEAFF
>12|once|TRBV30|-|TRBJ1-1
TGTGCCTTCCTCAAGATGAACACTGAAGCTTTCTTT
CAFLKMNTEAFF
>13|many|TRBV20-1|TRBD1|TRBJ1-1
TGCAGTGTCCCGTTCCAGGGGGCCGCTGAAGCTTTCTTT
CSVPFQGAAEAFF
>17|-|TRBV7-8|TRBD2|TRBJ2-3
TGTGCCAGCAGCATACCGTCTAGCGGGATGAGCACAGATACGCAGTATTTT
CASSIPSSGMSTDTQYF
>17|-|TRBV14|-|TRBJ1-1
TGTGCCAGCAGCCAAGATTGGGGGATTGAAGGACGACCGGAAGCTTTCTTT
CASSQDWGIEGRPEAFF
>15|many|TRBV6-1|-|TRBJ2-7
TGTGCCAGCAGTGAAGTAGCCCTGAGCTCCTACGAGCAGTACTTC
CASSEVALSSYEQYF
>15|-|TRBV7-9|-|TRBJ2-5
TGTGCCAGCAGCTTATCACAAGGGCCTGGGGAGACCCAGTACTTC
CASSLSQGPGETQYF
>14|-|TRBV11-2|TRBD2|TRBJ2-1
TGTGCCAGCAGCTCGGGACTAGCGGGAGCACAGCAGTTCTTC
CASSSGLAGAQQFF
>16|many|TRBV27|-|TRBJ2-2
TGTGCCAGCAGTTCCTGGGGGGGCAAGGACACCGGGGAGCTGTTTTTT
CASSSWGGKDTGELFF
>13|-|TRBV7-9|TRBD1|TRBJ2-7
TGTACCAGCAGAGGGACAGGGGCCTACGAGCAGTACTTC
CTSRGTGAYEQYF
>15|many|TRBV29-1|-|TRBJ2-7
TGCAGCGCCCGAGGGGGGTGGACGGTCAGCTACGAGCAGTACTTC
CSARGGWTVSYEQYF
>13|many|TRBV18|-|TRBJ2-7
TGTGCCAGCTCACCGGCCAGGGCGGGCGAGCAGTACTTC
CASSPARAGEQYF
>14|-|TRBV10-3|TRBD2|TRBJ2-5
TGTGCCATCCGTAGCGGGAGTGATGATGAGACCCAGTACTTC
CAIRSGSDDETQYF